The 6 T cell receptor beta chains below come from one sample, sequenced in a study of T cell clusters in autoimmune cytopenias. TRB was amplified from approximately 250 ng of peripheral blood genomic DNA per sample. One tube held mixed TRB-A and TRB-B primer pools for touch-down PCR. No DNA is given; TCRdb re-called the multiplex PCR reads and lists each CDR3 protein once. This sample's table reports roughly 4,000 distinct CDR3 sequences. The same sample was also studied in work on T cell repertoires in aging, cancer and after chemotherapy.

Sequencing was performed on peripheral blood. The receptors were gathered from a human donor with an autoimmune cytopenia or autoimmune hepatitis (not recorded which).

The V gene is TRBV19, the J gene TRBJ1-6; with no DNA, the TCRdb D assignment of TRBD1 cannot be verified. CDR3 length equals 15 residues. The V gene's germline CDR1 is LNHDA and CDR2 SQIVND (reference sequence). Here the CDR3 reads CASSIRQGTMGPLHF.

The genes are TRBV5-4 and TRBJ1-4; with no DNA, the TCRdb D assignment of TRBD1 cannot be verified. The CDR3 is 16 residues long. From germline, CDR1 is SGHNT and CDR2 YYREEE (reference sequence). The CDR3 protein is CASSHYRDRINEKLFF.

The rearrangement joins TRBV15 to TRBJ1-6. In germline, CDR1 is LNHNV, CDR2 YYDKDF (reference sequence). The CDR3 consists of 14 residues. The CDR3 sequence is CATEESSYNSPLHF.

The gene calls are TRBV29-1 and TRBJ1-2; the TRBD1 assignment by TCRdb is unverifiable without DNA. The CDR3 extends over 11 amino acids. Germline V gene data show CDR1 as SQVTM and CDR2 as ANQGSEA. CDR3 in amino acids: CSVRQDYGYTF.

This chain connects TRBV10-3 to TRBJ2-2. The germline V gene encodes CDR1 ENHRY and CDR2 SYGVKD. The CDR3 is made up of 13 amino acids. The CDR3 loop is CAISAGGTGELFF.

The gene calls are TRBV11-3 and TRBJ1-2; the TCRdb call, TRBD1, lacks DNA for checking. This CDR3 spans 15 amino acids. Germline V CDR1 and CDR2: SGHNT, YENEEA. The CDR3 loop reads CASSLDSARGLGYTF.